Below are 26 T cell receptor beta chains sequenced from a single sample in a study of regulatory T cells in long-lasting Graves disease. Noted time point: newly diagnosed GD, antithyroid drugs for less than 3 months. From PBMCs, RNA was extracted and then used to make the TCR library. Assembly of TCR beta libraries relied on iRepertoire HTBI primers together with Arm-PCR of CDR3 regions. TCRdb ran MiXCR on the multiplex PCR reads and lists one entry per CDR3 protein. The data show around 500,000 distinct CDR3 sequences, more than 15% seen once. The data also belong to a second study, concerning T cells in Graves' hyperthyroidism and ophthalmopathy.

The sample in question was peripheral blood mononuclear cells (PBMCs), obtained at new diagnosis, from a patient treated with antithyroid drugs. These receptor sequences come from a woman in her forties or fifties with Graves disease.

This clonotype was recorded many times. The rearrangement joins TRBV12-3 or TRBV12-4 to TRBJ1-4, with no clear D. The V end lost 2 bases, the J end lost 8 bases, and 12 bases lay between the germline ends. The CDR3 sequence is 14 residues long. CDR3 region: CASSLSTPREKLFF. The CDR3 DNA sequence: TGTGCCAGCAGTTTATCTACCCCTCGGGAAAAACTGTTTTTT.

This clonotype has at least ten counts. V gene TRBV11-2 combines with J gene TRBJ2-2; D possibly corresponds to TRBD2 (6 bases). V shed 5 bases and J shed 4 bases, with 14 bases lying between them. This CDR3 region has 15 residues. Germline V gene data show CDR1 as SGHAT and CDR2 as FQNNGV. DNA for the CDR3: TGTGCCAGCAGCAGATTCGGGACTCTCACCGGGGAGCTGTTTTTT. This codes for CASSRFGTLTGELFF.

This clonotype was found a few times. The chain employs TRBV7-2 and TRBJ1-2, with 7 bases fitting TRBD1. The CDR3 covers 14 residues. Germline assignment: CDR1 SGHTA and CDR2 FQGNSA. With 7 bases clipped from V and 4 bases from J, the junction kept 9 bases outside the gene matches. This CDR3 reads CASTSGGGIYGYTF. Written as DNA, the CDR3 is TGTGCCAGCACCTCAGGGGGGGGGATCTATGGCTACACCTTC.

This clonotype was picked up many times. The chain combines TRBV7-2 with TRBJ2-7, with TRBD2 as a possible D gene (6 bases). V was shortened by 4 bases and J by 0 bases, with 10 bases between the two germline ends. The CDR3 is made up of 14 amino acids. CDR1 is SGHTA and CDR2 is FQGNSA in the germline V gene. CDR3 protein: CASSYSGYSYEQYF. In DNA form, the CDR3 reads TGTGCCAGCAGCTATAGCGGATACTCCTACGAGCAGTACTTC.

DNA of the CDR3: TGTGCCAGCAGCTTAGACAGGCCGGACACTGAAGCTTTCTTT. This sequence encodes CASSLDRPDTEAFF. The rearrangement uses TRBV7-8 and TRBJ1-1, with D possibly being TRBD1 (5 bases). The length of the CDR3 is 14 residues. Trimming stripped 1 base from V and 3 bases from J, with 9 bases between. Germline lookup yields CDR1 SGHVS and CDR2 FQNEAQ.

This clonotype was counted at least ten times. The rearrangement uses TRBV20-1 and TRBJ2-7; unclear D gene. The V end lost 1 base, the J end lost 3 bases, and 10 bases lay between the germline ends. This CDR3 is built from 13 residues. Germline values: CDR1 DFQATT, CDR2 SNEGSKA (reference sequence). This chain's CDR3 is CSARVSPDYEQYF. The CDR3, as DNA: TGCAGTGCTAGAGTTAGCCCCGACTACGAGCAGTACTTC.

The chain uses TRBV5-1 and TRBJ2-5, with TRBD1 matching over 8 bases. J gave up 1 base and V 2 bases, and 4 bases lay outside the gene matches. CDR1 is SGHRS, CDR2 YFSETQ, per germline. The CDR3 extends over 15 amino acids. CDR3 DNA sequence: TGCGCCAGCAGCTTACAGACAGGGGCCCAAGAGACCCAGTACTTC. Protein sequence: CASSLQTGAQETQYF.

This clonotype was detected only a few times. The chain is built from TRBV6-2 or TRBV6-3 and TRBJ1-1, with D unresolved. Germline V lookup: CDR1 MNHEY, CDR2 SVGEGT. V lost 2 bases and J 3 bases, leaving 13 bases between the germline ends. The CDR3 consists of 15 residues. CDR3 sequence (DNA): TGTGCCAGCAGTTACGTGAATATGTTAGACACTGAAGCTTTCTTT. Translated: CASSYVNMLDTEAFF.

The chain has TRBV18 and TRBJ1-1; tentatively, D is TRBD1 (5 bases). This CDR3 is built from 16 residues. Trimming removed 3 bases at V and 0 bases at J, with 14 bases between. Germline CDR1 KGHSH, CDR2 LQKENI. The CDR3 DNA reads TGTGCCAGCTCACCTCCGGGGGGTACGATGAACACTGAAGCTTTCTTT. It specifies CASSPPGGTMNTEAFF.

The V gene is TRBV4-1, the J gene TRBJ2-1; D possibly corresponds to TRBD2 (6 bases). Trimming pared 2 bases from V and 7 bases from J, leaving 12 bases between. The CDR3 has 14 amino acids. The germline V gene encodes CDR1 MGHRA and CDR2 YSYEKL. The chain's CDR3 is CASSQTRLGNEQFF. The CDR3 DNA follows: TGCGCCAGCAGCCAAACCCGACTAGGAAATGAGCAGTTCTTC.

The CDR3: CSAIVAGSGANVLTF. The CDR3 bases are TGCAGTGCTATCGTGGCCGGCTCTGGGGCCAACGTCCTGACTTTC. The chain combines TRBV20-1 with TRBJ2-6; D is unresolved. The CDR3 covers 15 residues. Trimming removed 4 bases from V and 0 bases from J, with 10 bases in between. Germline V gives CDR1 DFQATT, CDR2 SNEGSKA (reference sequence).

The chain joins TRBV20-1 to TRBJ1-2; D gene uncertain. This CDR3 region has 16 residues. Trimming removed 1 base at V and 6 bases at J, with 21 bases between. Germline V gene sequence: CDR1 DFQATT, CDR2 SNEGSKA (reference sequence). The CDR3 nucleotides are TGCAGTGCTAGAGGCCCCAGAGGGCCCGGCGAAAATGGCTACACCTTC. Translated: CSARGPRGPGENGYTF.

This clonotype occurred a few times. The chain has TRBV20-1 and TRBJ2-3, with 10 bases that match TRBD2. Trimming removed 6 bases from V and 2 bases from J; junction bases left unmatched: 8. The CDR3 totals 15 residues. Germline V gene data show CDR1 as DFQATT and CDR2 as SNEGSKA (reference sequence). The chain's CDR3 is CSAPYLAGATDTQYF. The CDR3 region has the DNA TGCAGTGCCCCATACCTAGCGGGGGCCACAGATACGCAGTATTTT.

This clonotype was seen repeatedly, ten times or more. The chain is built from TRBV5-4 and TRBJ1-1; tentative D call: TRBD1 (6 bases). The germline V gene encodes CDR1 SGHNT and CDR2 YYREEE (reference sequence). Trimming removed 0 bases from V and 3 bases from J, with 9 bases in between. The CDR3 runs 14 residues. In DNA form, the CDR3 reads TGTGCCAGCAGCTTGGCTAGACAGGACACTGAAGCTTTCTTT. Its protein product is CASSLARQDTEAFF.

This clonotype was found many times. The CDR3: CASSIRGSGYNEQFF. CDR3 bases: TGTGCCAGTAGTATAAGGGGTAGCGGGTACAATGAGCAGTTCTTC. This rearrangement joins TRBV19 to TRBJ2-1, with TRBD2 matching over 7 bases. The CDR3 totals 15 residues. Germline assignment: CDR1 LNHDA and CDR2 SQIVND (reference sequence). The V and J ends lost 2 bases and 4 bases, in that order; junction bases with no gene match: 5.

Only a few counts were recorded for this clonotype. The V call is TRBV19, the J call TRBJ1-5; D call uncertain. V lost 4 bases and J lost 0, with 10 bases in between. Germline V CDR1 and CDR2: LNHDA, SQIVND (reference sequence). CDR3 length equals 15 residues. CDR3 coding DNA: TGTGCCAGTAGTAGGGCAGTCAATAGCAATCAGCCCCAGCATTTT. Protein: CASSRAVNSNQPQHF.

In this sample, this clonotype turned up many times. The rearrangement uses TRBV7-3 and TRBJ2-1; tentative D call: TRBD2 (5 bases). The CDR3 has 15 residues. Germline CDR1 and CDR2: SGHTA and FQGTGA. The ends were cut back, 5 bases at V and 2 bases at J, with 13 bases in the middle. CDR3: CASSQWAGAYNEQFF. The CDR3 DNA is TGTGCCAGCAGCCAATGGGCCGGGGCCTACAATGAGCAGTTCTTC.

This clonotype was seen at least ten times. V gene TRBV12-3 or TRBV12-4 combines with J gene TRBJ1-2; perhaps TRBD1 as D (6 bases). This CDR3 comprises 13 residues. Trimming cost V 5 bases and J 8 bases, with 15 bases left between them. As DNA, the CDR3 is TGTGCCAGCAGTCGCGACAGGTGGTACGGCTACACCTTC. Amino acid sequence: CASSRDRWYGYTF.

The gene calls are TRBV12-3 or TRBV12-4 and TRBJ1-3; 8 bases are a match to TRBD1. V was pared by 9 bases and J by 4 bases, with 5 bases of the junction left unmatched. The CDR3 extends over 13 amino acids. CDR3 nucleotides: TGTGCCAGTGGACAGGGCTTGGGAAACACCATATATTTT. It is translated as CASGQGLGNTIYF.

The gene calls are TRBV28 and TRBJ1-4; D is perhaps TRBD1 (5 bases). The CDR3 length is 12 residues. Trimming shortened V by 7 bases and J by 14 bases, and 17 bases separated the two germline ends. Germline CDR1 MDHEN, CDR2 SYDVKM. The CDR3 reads CASTLRAGPLFF. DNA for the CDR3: TGTGCCAGCACCCTAAGGGCAGGGCCCCTGTTTTTT.

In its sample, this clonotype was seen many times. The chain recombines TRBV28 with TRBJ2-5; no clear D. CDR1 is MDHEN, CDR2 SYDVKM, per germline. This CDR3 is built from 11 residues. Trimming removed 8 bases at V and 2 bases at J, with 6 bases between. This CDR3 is CASRLQETQYF. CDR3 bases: TGTGCCAGCCGCCTTCAAGAGACCCAGTACTTC.

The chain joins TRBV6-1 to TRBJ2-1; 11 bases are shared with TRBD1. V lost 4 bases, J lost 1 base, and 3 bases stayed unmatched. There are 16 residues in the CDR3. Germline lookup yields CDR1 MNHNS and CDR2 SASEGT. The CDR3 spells CASSGRDRGSYNEQFF. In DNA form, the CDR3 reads TGTGCCAGCAGTGGCAGGGACAGGGGGTCCTACAATGAGCAGTTCTTC.

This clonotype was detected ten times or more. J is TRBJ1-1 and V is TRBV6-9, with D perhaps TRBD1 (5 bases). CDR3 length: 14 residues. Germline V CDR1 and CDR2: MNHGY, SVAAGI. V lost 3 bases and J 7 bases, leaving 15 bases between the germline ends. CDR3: CASSYSGGAREAFF. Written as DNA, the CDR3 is TGTGCCAGCAGTTACTCCGGAGGGGCGCGTGAAGCTTTCTTT.

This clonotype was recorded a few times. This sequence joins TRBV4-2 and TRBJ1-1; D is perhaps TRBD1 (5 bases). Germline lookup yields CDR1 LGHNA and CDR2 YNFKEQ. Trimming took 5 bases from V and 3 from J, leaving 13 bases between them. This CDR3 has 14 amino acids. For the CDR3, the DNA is TGTGCCAGCAGCGGAGGATCCAGGGACACTGAAGCTTTCTTT. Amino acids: CASSGGSRDTEAFF.

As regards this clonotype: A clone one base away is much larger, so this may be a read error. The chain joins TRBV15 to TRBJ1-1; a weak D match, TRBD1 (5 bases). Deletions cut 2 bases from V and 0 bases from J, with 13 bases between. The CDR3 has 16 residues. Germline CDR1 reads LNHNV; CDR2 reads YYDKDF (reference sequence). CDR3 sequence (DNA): TGTGCCACCAGCAGATTGGGAGGGGCAATGAACACTGAAGCTTTCTTT. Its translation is CATSRLGGAMNTEAFF.

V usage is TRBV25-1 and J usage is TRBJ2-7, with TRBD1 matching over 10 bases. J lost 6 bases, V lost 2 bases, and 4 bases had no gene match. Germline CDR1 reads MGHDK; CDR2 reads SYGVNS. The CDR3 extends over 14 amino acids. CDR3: CASSEGTGVGEQYF. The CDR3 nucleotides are TGTGCCAGCAGTGAAGGGACAGGGGTCGGCGAGCAGTACTTC.